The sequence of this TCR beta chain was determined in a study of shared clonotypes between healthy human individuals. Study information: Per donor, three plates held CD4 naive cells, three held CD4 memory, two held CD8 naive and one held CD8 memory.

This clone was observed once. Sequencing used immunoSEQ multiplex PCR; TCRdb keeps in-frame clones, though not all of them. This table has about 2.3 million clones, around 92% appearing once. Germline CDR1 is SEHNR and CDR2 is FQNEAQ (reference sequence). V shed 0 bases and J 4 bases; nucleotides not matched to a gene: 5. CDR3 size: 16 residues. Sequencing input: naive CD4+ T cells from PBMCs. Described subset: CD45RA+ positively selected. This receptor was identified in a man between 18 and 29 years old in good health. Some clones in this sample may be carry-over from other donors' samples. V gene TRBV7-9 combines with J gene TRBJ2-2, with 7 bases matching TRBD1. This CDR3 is CASSLAGGFGTGELFF. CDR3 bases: TGTGCCAGCAGCTTAGCAGGGGGCTTTGGCACCGGGGAGCTGTTTTTT.